This T cell receptor (beta chain) was sequenced in a study of OX40 agonist ivuxolimab in advanced cancers. On the study more broadly: Dose-escalation patients suffered from hepatocellular carcinoma, melanoma, renal cell or head and neck cancer.

Losses at the gene ends were 4 bases for V and 6 bases for J; bases not matched to a gene: 8. This CDR3 contains 15 residues. Germline CDR1 is SGHTA and CDR2 is FQGTGA. In the case of this clone: As yet, its antigen is unknown.

Study-wide points: The CD4+ and CD8+ T cells in the blood had expanded clonally by week 6 at 0.1 to 3.0 mg/kg.

Produced via immunoSEQ multiplex PCR; TCRdb's table is partial and in-frame only. The repertoire includes about 88,000 clones, 85% to 90% of them detected once, and around 1.6% sits in the top ten. This sequence was found in an adult with an advanced solid tumor such as melanoma, head and neck, liver or kidney cancer. The sequencing used CD4+ or CD8+ T cells sorted from blood, collected in a trial of the OX40 agonist ivuxolimab. The genes are TRBV7-3 and TRBJ1-2, with TRBD1 matching 10 bases. CDR3 bases: TGTGCCAGCAGCTCCGACCCTGACAGGGGGCATGGCTACACCTTC. This gives the protein CASSSDPDRGHGYTF.